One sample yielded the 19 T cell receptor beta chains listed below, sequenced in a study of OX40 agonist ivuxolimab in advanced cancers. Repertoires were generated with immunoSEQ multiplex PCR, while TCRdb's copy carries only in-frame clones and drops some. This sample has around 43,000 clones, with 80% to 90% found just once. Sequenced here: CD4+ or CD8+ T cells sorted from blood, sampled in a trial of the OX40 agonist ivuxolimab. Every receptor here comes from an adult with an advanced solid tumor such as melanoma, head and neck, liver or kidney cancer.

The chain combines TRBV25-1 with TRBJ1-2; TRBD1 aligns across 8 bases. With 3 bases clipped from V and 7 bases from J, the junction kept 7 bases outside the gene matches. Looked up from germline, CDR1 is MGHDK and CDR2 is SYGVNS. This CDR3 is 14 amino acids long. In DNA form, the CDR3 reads TGTGCCAGCAGTGATGGACAGGGATTTGGTGGCTACACCTTC. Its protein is CASSDGQGFGGYTF.

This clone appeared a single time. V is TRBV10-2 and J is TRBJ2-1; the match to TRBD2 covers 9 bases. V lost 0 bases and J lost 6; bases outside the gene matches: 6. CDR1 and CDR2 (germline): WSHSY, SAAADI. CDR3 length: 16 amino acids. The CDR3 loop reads CASSESTGGGGNEQFF. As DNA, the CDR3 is TGCGCCAGCAGTGAGTCGACGGGCGGGGGGGGCAATGAGCAGTTCTTC.

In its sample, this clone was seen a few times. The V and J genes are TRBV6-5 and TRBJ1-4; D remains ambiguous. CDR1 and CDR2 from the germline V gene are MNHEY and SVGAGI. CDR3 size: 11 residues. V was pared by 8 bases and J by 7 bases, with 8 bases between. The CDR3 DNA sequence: TGTGCCAGCTCAAGCAGTGAAAAACTGTTTTTT. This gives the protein CASSSSEKLFF.

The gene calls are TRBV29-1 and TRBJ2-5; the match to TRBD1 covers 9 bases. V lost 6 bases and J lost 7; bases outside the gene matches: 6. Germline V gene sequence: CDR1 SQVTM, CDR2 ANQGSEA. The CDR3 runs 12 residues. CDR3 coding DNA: TGCAGCGTCCGGGACAGGGTTGGGACCCAGTACTTC. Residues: CSVRDRVGTQYF.

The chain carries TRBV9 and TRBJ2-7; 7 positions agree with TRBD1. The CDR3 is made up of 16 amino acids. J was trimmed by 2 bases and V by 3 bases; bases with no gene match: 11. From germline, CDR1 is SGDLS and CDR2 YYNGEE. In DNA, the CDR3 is TGTGCCAGCAGCGCTCAGACAGGGTCGGTCCCCTACGAGCAGTACTTC. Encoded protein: CASSAQTGSVPYEQYF.

The CDR3 DNA sequence: TGTGCCAGCAGCTTGGTGCGGGACAGTAGCACAGATACGCAGTATTTT. It encodes CASSLVRDSSTDTQYF. The chain has TRBV7-2 and TRBJ2-3; tentatively, D is TRBD1 (7 bases). V lost 3 bases and J 0 bases, leaving 13 bases between the germline ends. Germline V CDR1 and CDR2: SGHTA, FQGNSA. The CDR3 runs to 16 residues.

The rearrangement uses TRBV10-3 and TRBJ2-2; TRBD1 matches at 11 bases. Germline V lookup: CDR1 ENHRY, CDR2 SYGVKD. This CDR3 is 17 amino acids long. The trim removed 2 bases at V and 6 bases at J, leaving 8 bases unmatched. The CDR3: CAISEGTGGPRAGELFF. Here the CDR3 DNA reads TGTGCCATCAGTGAGGGGACAGGGGGGCCGAGGGCCGGGGAGCTGTTTTTT.

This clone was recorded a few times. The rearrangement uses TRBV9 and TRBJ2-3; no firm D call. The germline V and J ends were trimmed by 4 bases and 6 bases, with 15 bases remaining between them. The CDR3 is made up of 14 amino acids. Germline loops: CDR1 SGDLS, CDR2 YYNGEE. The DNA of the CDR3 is TGTGCCAGCAGCCCCGGTCTTCCCAGGGATACGCAGTATTTT. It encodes CASSPGLPRDTQYF.

CDR3 amino acids: CASSQGLRANVLTF. CDR3 in DNA: TGCGCCAGCAGCCAGGGTTTAAGGGCCAACGTCCTGACTTTC. The chain is built from TRBV4-3 and TRBJ2-6; no definite D call. The CDR3 extends over 14 amino acids. Germline CDR1 and CDR2: LGHNA and YSLEER. V lost 3 bases, J lost 5 bases, and 8 bases lay in between.

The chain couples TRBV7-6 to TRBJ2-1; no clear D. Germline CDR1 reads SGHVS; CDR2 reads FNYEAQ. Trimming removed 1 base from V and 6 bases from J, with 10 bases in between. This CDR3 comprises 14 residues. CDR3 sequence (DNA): TGTGCCAGCAGCTTAGAATTTGCAGGCAATGAGCAGTTCTTC. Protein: CASSLEFAGNEQFF. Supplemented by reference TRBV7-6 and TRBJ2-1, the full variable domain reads GAGVSQSPRYKVTKRGQDVALRCDPISGHVSLYWYRQALGQGPEFLTYFNYEAQQDKSGLPNDRFSAERPEGSISTLTIQRTEQRDSAMYRCASSLEFAGNEQFFGPGTRLTVL.

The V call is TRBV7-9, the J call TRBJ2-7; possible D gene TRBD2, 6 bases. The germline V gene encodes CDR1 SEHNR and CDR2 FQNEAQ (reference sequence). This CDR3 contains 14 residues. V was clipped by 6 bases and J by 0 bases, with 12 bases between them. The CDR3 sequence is CASSHPGGSYEQYF. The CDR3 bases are TGTGCCAGCAGTCATCCCGGGGGCTCCTACGAGCAGTACTTC.

The CDR3 DNA reads as TGTGCCAGCAGAGGACAGGGGATAAATCAGCCCCAGCATTTT. It codes for CASRGQGINQPQHF. V is TRBV2 and J is TRBJ1-5; TRBD1 matches 9 bases. J gave up 4 bases and V 6 bases, and 4 bases lay outside the gene matches. CDR3 length: 14 amino acids. In germline, CDR1 is SNHLY, CDR2 FYNNEI.

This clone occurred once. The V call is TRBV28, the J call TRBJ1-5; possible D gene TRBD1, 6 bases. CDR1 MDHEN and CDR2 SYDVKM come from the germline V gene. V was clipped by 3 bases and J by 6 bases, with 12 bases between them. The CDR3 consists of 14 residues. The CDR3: CASSFGGLGQPQHF. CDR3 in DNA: TGTGCCAGCAGTTTTGGGGGCTTAGGTCAGCCCCAGCATTTT. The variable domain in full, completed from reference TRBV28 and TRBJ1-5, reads DVKVTQSSRYLVKRTGEKVFLECVQDMDHENMFWYRQDPGLGLRLIYFSYDVKMKEKGDIPEGYSVSREKKERFSLILESASTNQTSMYLCASSFGGLGQPQHFGDGTRLSIL.

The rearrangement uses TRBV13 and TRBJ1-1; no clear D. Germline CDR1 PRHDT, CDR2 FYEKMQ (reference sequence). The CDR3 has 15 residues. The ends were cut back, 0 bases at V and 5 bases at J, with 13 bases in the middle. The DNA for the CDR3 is TGTGCCAGCAGCTTAGGGGACTACGCGAGAACTGAAGCTTTCTTT. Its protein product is CASSLGDYARTEAFF. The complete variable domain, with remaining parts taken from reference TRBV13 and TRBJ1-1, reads AAGVIQSPRHLIKEKRETATLKCYPIPRHDTVYWYQQGPGQDPQFLISFYEKMQSDKGSIPDRFSAQQFSDYHSELNMSSLELGDSALYFCASSLGDYARTEAFFGQGTRLTVV.

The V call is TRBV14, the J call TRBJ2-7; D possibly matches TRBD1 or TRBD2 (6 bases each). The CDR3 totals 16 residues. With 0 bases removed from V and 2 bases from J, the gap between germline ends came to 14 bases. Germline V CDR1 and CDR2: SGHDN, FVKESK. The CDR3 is CASSQDRGDTPYEQYF. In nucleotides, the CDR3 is TGTGCCAGCAGCCAAGATCGCGGGGACACCCCCTACGAGCAGTACTTC.

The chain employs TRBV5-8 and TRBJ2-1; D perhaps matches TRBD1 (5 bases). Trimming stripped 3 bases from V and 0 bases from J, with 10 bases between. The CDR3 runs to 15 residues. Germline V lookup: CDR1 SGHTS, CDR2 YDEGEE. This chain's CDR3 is CASSSQVPSYNEQFF. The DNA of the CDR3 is TGTGCCAGCAGCTCACAGGTTCCCTCCTACAATGAGCAGTTCTTC.

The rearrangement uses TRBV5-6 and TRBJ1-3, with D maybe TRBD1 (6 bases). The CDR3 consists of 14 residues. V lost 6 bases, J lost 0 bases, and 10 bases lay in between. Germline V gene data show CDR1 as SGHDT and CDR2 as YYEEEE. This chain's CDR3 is CASTQGSSGNTIYF. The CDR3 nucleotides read TGTGCCAGCACCCAGGGGAGCTCTGGAAACACCATATATTTT.

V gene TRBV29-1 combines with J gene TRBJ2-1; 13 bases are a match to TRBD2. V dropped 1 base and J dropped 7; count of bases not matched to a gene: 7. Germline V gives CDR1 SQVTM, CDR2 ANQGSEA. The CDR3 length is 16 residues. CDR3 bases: TGCAGCGTTGAAGGGGGACTAGCGGGATCAAGGAATGAGCAGTTCTTC. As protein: CSVEGGLAGSRNEQFF.

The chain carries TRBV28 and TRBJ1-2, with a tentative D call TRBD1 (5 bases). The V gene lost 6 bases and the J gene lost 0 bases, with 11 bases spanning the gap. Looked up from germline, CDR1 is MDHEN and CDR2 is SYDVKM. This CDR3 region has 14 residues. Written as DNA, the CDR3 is TGTGCCAGCAGACGACAGAGCTCTAACTATGGCTACACCTTC. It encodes CASRRQSSNYGYTF.